A selection of T cell receptor beta chains follows, all from one sample in a study of cytomegalovirus exposure and HLA in healthy donors. This table comes from immunoSEQ multiplex PCR, and its TCRdb copy is limited to in-frame clones, with some not included. Among over 100,000 clones listed, 88% were seen once. Sequencing input: PBMCs. Source of these receptors: a woman aged 18-29 years in good health and CMV-seronegative. Both conserved end residues are trimmed from each CDR3. The order of the fields is CDR3 length, V gene, clone size, CDR3 protein. Clone size is shown for a subset of rows, as once, few, many or a class of expanded clone.

13 TRBV5-1 . ASSLVSRGSYEQY
11 TRBV27 few ASAPGTSYEQY
12 TRBV5-1 . ASSLELAGNEQY
12 TRBV6-1 . ASSERRGGYGYT
12 TRBV6-5 . ASSYGGTGPGYT
12 TRBV29-1 . SVGGLAGEETQY
14 TRBV9 . ASSVTGASGGSEQF
11 TRBV7-3 once ASLNPRRTVAF
12 TRBV2 once ASSVTGGFEEQY
9 TRBV20-1 . SAIPRETQY
13 TRBV15 . ATSREGSTRDGYT
16 TRBV2 . ASSEAWGRDRGQETQY
10 TRBV5-4 . ASSLTGREQY
11 TRBV4-3 . ASSPTGSYEQY
11 TRBV6-1 . ASTRGNNQPQH
13 TRBV9 . ASSQTSGGAGEQF
15 TRBV9 . ASSDPQTDGMNTEAF
18 TRBV28 . ASRRGGAGPGLPNTGELF
13 TRBV7-3 . ASSLSQGVMDEQF
11 TRBV27 . ASSRGQNTEAF
13 TRBV10-3 . AISESETGSYEQY
12 TRBV5-1 . ASSPSSSTDTQY
9 TRBV28 . ASTRDTEAF
13 TRBV5-6 once ASSLGVAGLDTQY
15 TRBV4-3 few ASSQGTGGGGNTEAF
12 TRBV9 . ASSVGGGRETQY
13 TRBV5-1 . ASSFSGGASDTQY
13 TRBV6-6 . ASSPRSFSGNTIY
14 TRBV9 . ASSASGGEVQETQY
13 TRBV4-1 . ASSQLAENYNEQF
12 TRBV11-2 . ASTPYSNTGELF
14 TRBV28 . ASSFGGLGTNTEAF
12 TRBV6-1 once ASSEVGGGYEQY
11 TRBV29-1 . SGLRRGNTEAF
13 TRBV7-3 once ASSLNPSGSNEQF
11 TRBV15 . ATSRDRGNTIY
12 TRBV5-1 . ASSWTGPTGELF
11 TRBV7-9 . AISGEPSYEQY
11 TRBV6-5 once ASRRQGAYEQY
13 TRBV7-9 . ASSYTGGRDYGYT
12 TRBV28 . ASSYPGLTYEQY
12 TRBV5-8 . ASSQTGYEQPQH
13 TRBV4-3 . ASSQEDRGPGEQY
12 TRBV7-2 . ASSPTSTGETQY
11 TRBV7-3 once ASSPDIPGELF
11 TRBV7-9 . ASSLEETEEAF
12 TRBV19 . AINGWCSYNEQF
11 TRBV5-6 . ASSLWGGTEAF
14 TRBV7-6 few ASSPAGLAGVETQY
14 TRBV7-8 . ASSLLSQGSNQPQH